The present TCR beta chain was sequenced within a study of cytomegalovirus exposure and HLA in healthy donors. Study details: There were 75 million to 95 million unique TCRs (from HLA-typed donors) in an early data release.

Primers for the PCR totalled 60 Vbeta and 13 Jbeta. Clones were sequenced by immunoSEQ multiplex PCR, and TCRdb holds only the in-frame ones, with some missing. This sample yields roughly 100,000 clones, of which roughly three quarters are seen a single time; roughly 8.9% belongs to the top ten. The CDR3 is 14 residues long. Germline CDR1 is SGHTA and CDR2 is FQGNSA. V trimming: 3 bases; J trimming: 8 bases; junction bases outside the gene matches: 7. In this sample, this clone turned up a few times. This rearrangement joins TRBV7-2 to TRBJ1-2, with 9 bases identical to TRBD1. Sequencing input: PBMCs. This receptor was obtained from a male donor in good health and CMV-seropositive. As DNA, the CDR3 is TGTGCCAGCAGCTTGTCGGGACAGGGTAGAGGCTACACCTTC. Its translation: CASSLSGQGRGYTF.